The subject of this entry is one T cell receptor (beta chain). Its antigen is unknown. It has no much larger one-base neighbor in the sample; base qualities were not kept. TCRbeta CDR3 regions were sequenced with the immunoSEQ Assay. After extraction, genomic DNA underwent amplification by bias-controlled multiplex PCR, followed by high-throughput sequencing. On the study's bioinformatics: To quantify the absolute abundance of every unique TCRbeta CDR3 region, sequences were collapsed and filtered. T cell fraction was estimated by normalizing TCRbeta template counts to usable DNA, which was measured by amplifying reference genes present in all nucleated cells. Repertoire TCRs were annotated as SARS-CoV-2-specific when V gene, CDR3 amino acid sequence and J gene were exactly matched to a known reactive TCR set. MIRA supplied the reference SARS-CoV-2 TCR set, which was filtered for enrichment in COVID-19-positive ImmuneCODE repertoires so that public or cross-reactive TCRs were removed. Based on the MIRA antigens, annotated TCRs were further analysed at the level of specific ORF or position within ORF. Breadth was defined as the number of annotated unique rearrangements divided by the total number of unique productive rearrangements, and depth was defined as the summed frequency of the annotated unique rearrangements. Group comparisons of TCR breadth used two-sided Wilcoxon rank-sum tests. Sourced from immuneACCESS, this table was stored by TCRdb with only in-frame sequences that have V and J called. A share of the clones is absent; for the studies checked, an unresolved V gene accounts for under half, and the remainder has no known explanation. The D gene and trimming were derived from the DNA, and the V and J assignments and clone size from that table. This sample lists hundreds of thousands of clones; roughly 90% were detected once. The ten largest clones take up over 1.3% of the sample.

Taken with the paper, the label for treatment or condition translates to: around 19 received Ad26.COV2.S at low or high dose, single or two shots; five or six received placebo; per-sample allocation not given. For vaccine and placebo recipients, repertoires were sequenced using samples collected on day 63 after the first injection. In Cohort 1b, more than 20 adults aged 18-55 years were enrolled at a single site in Boston, USA, between 29 July and 7 August 2020. Ad26.COV2.S was a replication-incompetent adenovirus type 26 vector expressing a prefusion-stabilized SARS-CoV-2 spike protein from the original Wuhan strain. The data belong to a study of Ad26.COV2.S vaccination and SARS-CoV-2 variants (dated by TCRdb to about 2021). Background for the entire study: Donors in the vaccine arm were drawn from COV1001, a multicentre, randomized, double-blind, placebo-controlled phase I-IIa trial testing Ad26.COV2.S in healthy adults. Trial participants were randomized into five groups of five, in which low-dose or high-dose Ad26.COV2.S was given once or twice, or placebo was given on both occasions. A total of 32 samples were included in the TCR-sequenced set, comprising around 19 Ad26.COV2.S vaccine recipients, 5 placebo recipients and 8 SARS-CoV-2 convalescent individuals. Ad26.COV2.S was administered intramuscularly at 5 x 10^10 or 1 x 10^11 viral particles, either as a single shot or as two shots given 56 days apart. Blinding of investigators to trial group allocation was maintained during experiments and outcome assessment. Sequencing of the TCRbeta repertoire served to evaluate the specificity and breadth of SARS-CoV-2-reactive T cell receptors following Ad26.COV2.S vaccination. Results the study describes overall, beyond this receptor: Ad26.COV2.S recipients had higher spike-specific TCR breadth than placebo recipients (P = 0.0014). After vaccination, spike-specific CD8+ and CD4+ T cell responses were reported to show substantial breadth. Vaccine and placebo recipients had comparable non-spike TCR breadth, which fits with the vaccine containing only spike. The authors noted that total T cell responses may have been underestimated by the TCR breadth and depth analyses. The study was not powered for comparison of responses between vaccine doses or regimens.

The CDR3 runs 20 amino acids, cysteine and phenylalanine included. Of all the DNA, just the CDR3 is kept, 60 bases in frame from base 1. Here V drops 0 bases and J drops 5 bases, and the junction holds 18 bases not matched to any gene. CDR1 and CDR2, per the germline V gene, are SGDLS and YYNGEE. The chain links TRBV9 with TRBJ2-1; a stretch of 9 junction bases matches TRBD2. The TCR was taken from a person aged 18-60 years who received the Ad26.COV2.S COVID-19 vaccine or a placebo. The sample here was peripheral blood, taken in a trial of Ad26.COV2.S vaccine versus placebo. The CDR3 is CASSVDLLAGSQQFHNEQFF. The base sequence is TGTGCCAGCAGCGTAGACCTCCTAGCGGGGAGTCAACAGTTCCACAATGAGCAGTTCTTC.